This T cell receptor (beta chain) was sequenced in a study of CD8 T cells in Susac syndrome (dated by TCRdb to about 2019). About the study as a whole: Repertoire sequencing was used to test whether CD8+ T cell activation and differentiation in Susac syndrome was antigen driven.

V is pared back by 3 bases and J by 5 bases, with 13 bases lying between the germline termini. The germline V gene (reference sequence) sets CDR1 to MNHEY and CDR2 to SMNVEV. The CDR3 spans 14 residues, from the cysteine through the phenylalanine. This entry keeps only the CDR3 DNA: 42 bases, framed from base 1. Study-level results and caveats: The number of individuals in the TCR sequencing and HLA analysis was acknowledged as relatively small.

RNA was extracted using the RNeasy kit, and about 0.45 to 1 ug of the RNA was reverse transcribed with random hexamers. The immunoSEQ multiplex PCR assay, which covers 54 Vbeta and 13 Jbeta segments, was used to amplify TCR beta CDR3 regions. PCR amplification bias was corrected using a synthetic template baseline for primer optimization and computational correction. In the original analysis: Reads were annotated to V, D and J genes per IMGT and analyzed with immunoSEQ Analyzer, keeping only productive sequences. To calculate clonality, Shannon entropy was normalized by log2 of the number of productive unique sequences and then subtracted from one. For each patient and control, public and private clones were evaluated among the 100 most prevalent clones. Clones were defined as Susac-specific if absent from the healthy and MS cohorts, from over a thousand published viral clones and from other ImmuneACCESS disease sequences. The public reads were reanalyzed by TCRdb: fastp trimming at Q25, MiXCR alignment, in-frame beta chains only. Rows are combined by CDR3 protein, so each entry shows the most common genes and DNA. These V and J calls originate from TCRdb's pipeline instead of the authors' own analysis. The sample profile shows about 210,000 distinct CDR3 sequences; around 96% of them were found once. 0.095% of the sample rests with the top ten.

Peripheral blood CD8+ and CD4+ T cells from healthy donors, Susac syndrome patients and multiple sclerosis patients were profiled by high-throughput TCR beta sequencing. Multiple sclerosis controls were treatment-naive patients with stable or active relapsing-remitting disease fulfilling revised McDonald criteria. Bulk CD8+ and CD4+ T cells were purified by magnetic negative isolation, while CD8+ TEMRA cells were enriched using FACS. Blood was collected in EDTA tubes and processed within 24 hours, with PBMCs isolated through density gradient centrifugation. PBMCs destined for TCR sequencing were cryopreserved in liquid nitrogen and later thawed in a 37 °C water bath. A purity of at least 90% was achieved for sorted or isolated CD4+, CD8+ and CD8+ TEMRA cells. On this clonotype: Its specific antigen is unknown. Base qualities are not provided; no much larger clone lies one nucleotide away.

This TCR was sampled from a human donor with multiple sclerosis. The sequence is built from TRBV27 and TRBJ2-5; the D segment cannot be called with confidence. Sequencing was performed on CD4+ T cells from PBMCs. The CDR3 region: CASSFTPTTETQYF. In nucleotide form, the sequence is TGTGCCAGCAGTTTTACCCCTACAACGGAGACCCAGTACTTC.